This TCR beta chain was sequenced during a study of T cells after yellow fever vaccination. The V end was cut by 7 bases, the J end by 2 bases, with 16 bases between. This CDR3 is 15 amino acids long. Germline V lookup: CDR1 MNHEY, CDR2 SVGEGT. Via MiXCR, TCRdb re-called the 5' RACE reads, giving one row per CDR3 protein. The sample lists around 610,000 distinct CDR3 sequences, roughly 14% occurring once. The chain uses TRBV6-2 or TRBV6-3 and TRBJ2-3, with D possibly matching TRBD2 (6 bases). The sequence was obtained from a man aged 25-45 years who received the YFV17D yellow fever vaccine. Sequences were derived from PBMCs, sampled on the day of the yellow fever booster vaccination. The CDR3 loop reads CASTVIGLTTDTQYF. For the CDR3, the DNA is TGTGCCAGCACCGTCATAGGACTAACCACAGATACGCAGTATTTT.